Below are 24 T cell receptor beta chains sequenced from a single sample in a study of neoadjuvant anti-PD-1 for oral cavity cancer. Some clones are missing from TCRdb's copy, which holds only in-frame ones; the method was immunoSEQ multiplex PCR. The repertoire holds thousands of clones, with less than 85% as singletons. The specimen comprised PBMCs, sampled before nivolumab (anti-PD-1) treatment. The receptors shown here come from a person aged 35 to 85 with oral cavity squamous cell carcinoma.

The chain has TRBV7-7 and TRBJ2-1; either TRBD1 or TRBD2 may supply D (6 bases each). The CDR3 is made up of 14 amino acids. Trimming took off 1 base at V and 10 bases at J, with 14 bases between the two ends. Germline lookup yields CDR1 SSHAT and CDR2 FNYEAQ (reference sequence). The CDR3 DNA is TGTGCCAGCAGCTTAGTACACAGGGCGGGGGAGCAGTTCTTC. Its translation: CASSLVHRAGEQFF.

This chain connects TRBV10-1 to TRBJ2-3, with 13 bases lining up with TRBD2. Germline CDR1 is WNHNN and CDR2 is SYGVQD (reference sequence). The CDR3 covers 19 residues. V was clipped by 6 bases and J by 1 base; unmatched bases: 13. CDR3 region: CASSAGLAGEIGGTDTQYF. The CDR3 bases are TGCGCCAGCAGCGCCGGACTAGCGGGGGAGATAGGCGGCACAGATACGCAGTATTTT.

This clone was recorded a few times. The chain joins TRBV7-9 to TRBJ2-1; D unresolved. Germline V gene sequence: CDR1 SEHNR, CDR2 FQNEAQ (reference sequence). The CDR3 runs to 13 residues. Trimming removed 1 base from V and 10 bases from J, with 11 bases in between. In DNA, the CDR3 is TGTGCCAGCAGCTTAGGGCAGTCCGGAGAGCAGTTCTTC. It specifies CASSLGQSGEQFF.

The chain recombines TRBV10-1 with TRBJ2-7, with D possibly TRBD2 on 6 matching bases. Per the germline V gene, CDR1 is WNHNN and CDR2 is SYGVQD (reference sequence). Between the trimmed V and J ends, which lost 2 bases and 1 base, there was a span of 12 bases. This CDR3 comprises 15 residues. The CDR3 spells CASSEGLAESYEQYF. CDR3 coding DNA: TGCGCCAGCAGTGAGGGTTTAGCGGAATCCTACGAGCAGTACTTC.

The chain couples TRBV10-3 to TRBJ2-3; D is uncertain. Germline loops: CDR1 ENHRY, CDR2 SYGVKD. Trimming cost V 4 bases and J 2 bases, with 7 bases left between them. This CDR3 is 13 amino acids long. The CDR3 is CAISGQSTDTQYF. The CDR3 bases are TGTGCCATCAGTGGGCAGTCCACAGATACGCAGTATTTT.

The genes are TRBV5-4 and TRBJ1-4; the match to TRBD1 covers 7 bases. The CDR3 totals 15 residues. CDR1 is SGHNT and CDR2 is YYREEE in the germline V gene (reference sequence). V lost 4 bases and J lost 7; bases outside the gene matches: 10. CDR3 region: CASSQAQGSAEKLFF. CDR3 DNA: TGTGCCAGCAGCCAAGCACAGGGGAGTGCTGAAAAACTGTTTTTT.

This clone was detected once. The V call is TRBV7-9, the J call TRBJ2-3; D is undetermined. This CDR3 contains 14 residues. Trimming cost V 5 bases and J 9 bases, with 18 bases left between them. Germline V gives CDR1 SEHNR, CDR2 FQNEAQ (reference sequence). This CDR3 is CASSIPLGRETQYF. CDR3 in DNA: TGTGCCAGCAGCATACCCCTAGGACGCGAAACGCAGTATTTT.

This clone came up once. The chain couples TRBV7-2 to TRBJ2-2, with 8 bases matching TRBD2. Germline assignment: CDR1 SGHTA and CDR2 FQGNSA. J gave up 1 base and V 0 bases, and 10 bases lay outside the gene matches. CDR3 length equals 19 residues. For the CDR3, the DNA is TGTGCCAGCAGCTTAGCGGGCCCGGCGGGGGGCCAGAACACCGGGGAGCTGTTTTTT. As protein: CASSLAGPAGGQNTGELFF.

This clone turned up a few times. In nucleotides, the CDR3 is TGTGCCAGCAGCCCTGTAACCCCAACTAATGAAAAACTGTTTTTT. Protein product: CASSPVTPTNEKLFF. The chain uses TRBV4-2 and TRBJ1-4; D uncertain. Between the trimmed V and J ends, which lost 4 bases and 0 bases, there was a span of 9 bases. Per the germline V gene, CDR1 is LGHNA and CDR2 is YNFKEQ. The CDR3 covers 15 residues.

V is TRBV19 and J is TRBJ2-1; 12 bases are a match to TRBD2. Germline CDR1 reads LNHDA; CDR2 reads SQIVND (reference sequence). The CDR3 contains 17 residues. Trimming cost V 2 bases and J 8 bases; bases outside gene matches: 10. CDR3: CASSILPTSGGDDEQFF. In DNA, the CDR3 is TGTGCCAGTAGTATACTCCCGACTAGCGGGGGAGATGATGAGCAGTTCTTC.

V is TRBV4-1 and J is TRBJ1-2; D gene ambiguous. CDR3 length: 16 residues. V was clipped by 1 base and J by 5 bases, with 17 bases between them. Looked up from germline, CDR1 is MGHRA and CDR2 is YSYEKL. CDR3 nucleotides: TGCGCCAGCAGCCAAGGGGTCCAGTTCTTTGGGTATGGCTACACCTTC. Amino acids: CASSQGVQFFGYGYTF.

This clone turned up a few times. The genes are TRBV28 and TRBJ1-5; D possibly corresponds to TRBD1 (5 bases). The V gene's germline CDR1 is MDHEN and CDR2 SYDVKM. The V end lost 3 bases, the J end lost 5 bases, and 17 bases lay between the germline ends. The CDR3 loop spans 16 amino acids. In nucleotides, the CDR3 is TGTGCCAGCAGTTTTCTCAGGGCAGATAATTATCAGCCCCAGCATTTT. Its protein product is CASSFLRADNYQPQHF.

This chain uses TRBV19 with TRBJ2-1, with 8 bases fitting TRBD1. Germline-derived CDR1 and CDR2 are LNHDA and SQIVND (reference sequence). CDR3 length: 15 amino acids. J lost 0 bases, V lost 4 bases, and 2 bases had no gene match. CDR3 loop: CASSRQGISYNEQFF. CDR3 nucleotides: TGTGCCAGTAGTAGACAGGGGATCTCCTACAATGAGCAGTTCTTC.

The genes are TRBV13 and TRBJ1-6; D call uncertain. The germline V gene has CDR1 PRHDT and CDR2 FYEKMQ (reference sequence). The CDR3 extends over 17 amino acids. V lost 0 bases to trimming and J lost 5 bases, with 14 bases between them. The CDR3 loop is CASSLGGEGADNSPLHF. DNA for the CDR3: TGTGCCAGCAGCTTAGGTGGGGAGGGAGCCGATAATTCACCCCTCCACTTT.

The chain joins TRBV4-3 to TRBJ2-3; 11 nucleotides match TRBD1. The CDR3 has 16 residues. Germline trimming cut 0 bases from V and 8 bases from J; bases unmatched to any gene: 7. Germline V gene lookup returns CDR1 LGHNA and CDR2 YSLEER. The DNA for the CDR3 is TGCGCCAGCAGCCAAGATCGGACAGGGGGCCGTGGTACGCAGTATTTT. Residues: CASSQDRTGGRGTQYF.

The chain joins TRBV11-2 to TRBJ2-3; D tentatively reads TRBD1 or TRBD2 (5 bases each). V was trimmed by 1 base and J by 2 bases, leaving 13 bases between them. The CDR3 runs 16 residues. In germline, CDR1 is SGHAT, CDR2 FQNNGV. The CDR3 here is CASSLGGGRLTDTQYF. CDR3 DNA sequence: TGTGCCAGCAGCTTAGGTGGGGGACGACTCACAGATACGCAGTATTTT.

This clone appeared once. The CDR3 loop reads CASSIPPRQGRASGANVLTF. The DNA of the CDR3 is TGTGCCAGTAGTATTCCGCCGAGACAGGGACGCGCCTCTGGGGCCAACGTCCTGACTTTC. The chain recombines TRBV19 with TRBJ2-6, with 7 bases that match TRBD1. Looked up from germline, CDR1 is LNHDA and CDR2 is SQIVND (reference sequence). The CDR3 spans 20 residues. The V segment lost 3 bases and the J segment 0 bases; nucleotides outside the gene matches: 14. Together with reference TRBV19 and TRBJ2-6, the CDR3 gives the full variable domain: DGGITQSPKYLFRKEGQNVTLSCEQNLNHDAMYWYRQDPGQGLRLIYYSQIVNDFQKGDIAEGYSVSREKKESFPLTVTSAQKNPTAFYLCASSIPPRQGRASGANVLTFGAGSRLTVL.

V gene TRBV4-1 combines with J gene TRBJ2-1, with D tentatively TRBD2 (7 bases). The CDR3 totals 16 residues. The germline V and J ends were trimmed by 5 bases and 1 base, with 15 bases remaining between them. Germline lookup yields CDR1 MGHRA and CDR2 YSYEKL. DNA of the CDR3: TGCGCCAGCAGCAGGGGGGGCAGCCCTTCCTACAATGAGCAGTTCTTC. As protein: CASSRGGSPSYNEQFF.

The rearrangement links TRBV5-1 to TRBJ2-3; TRBD1 is a possible D gene (5 bases). Trimming removed 0 bases at V and 0 bases at J, with 11 bases between. From germline, CDR1 is SGHRS and CDR2 YFSETQ. The CDR3 length is 16 residues. CDR3 coding DNA: TGCGCCAGCAGCTTGGGAGACAGAAGAAGCACAGATACGCAGTATTTT. Translating gives CASSLGDRRSTDTQYF. The complete variable domain, with remaining parts taken from reference TRBV5-1 and TRBJ2-3, reads KAGVTQTPRYLIKTRGQQVTLSCSPISGHRSVSWYQQTPGQGLQFLFEYFSETQRNKGNFPGRFSGRQFSNSRSEMNVSTLELGDSALYLCASSLGDRRSTDTQYFGPGTRLTVL.

This chain uses TRBV4-3 with TRBJ1-2, with a tentative D call TRBD1 (5 bases). CDR1 LGHNA and CDR2 YSLEER come from the germline V gene. V shed 0 bases and J shed 0 bases, with 8 bases lying between them. CDR3 length: 15 residues. CDR3 loop: CASSQDSGPNYGYTF. The CDR3 DNA is TGCGCCAGCAGCCAAGATTCGGGACCTAACTATGGCTACACCTTC.

The chain has TRBV7-2 and TRBJ1-1; 9 nucleotides match TRBD1. The CDR3 has 13 residues. Germline CDR1 and CDR2: SGHTA and FQGNSA. V was pared by 2 bases and J by 12 bases, with 7 bases of the junction left unmatched. CDR3: CASSLKGQGTTFF. The CDR3 nucleotides are TGTGCCAGCAGCTTAAAGGGACAGGGAACGACTTTCTTT.

The CDR3 DNA reads TGTGCCAGCAGACAGGGAGTCACAGATACGCAGTATTTT. Protein product: CASRQGVTDTQYF. V gene TRBV6-5 combines with J gene TRBJ2-3, with TRBD1 as a possible D gene (6 bases). Deletions cut 6 bases from V and 2 bases from J, with 9 bases between. The CDR3 runs 13 residues. Germline V gives CDR1 MNHEY, CDR2 SVGAGI.

J is TRBJ2-7 and V is TRBV27; D ambiguous. This CDR3 is 10 amino acids long. CDR1 and CDR2 (germline): MNHEY, SMNVEV (reference sequence). V was trimmed by 6 bases and J by 3 bases, leaving 3 bases between them. The CDR3: CASRSYEQYF. In DNA, the CDR3 is TGTGCCAGCAGAAGCTACGAGCAGTACTTC.

This clone was detected only once. The V and J genes are TRBV7-9 and TRBJ1-1; maybe TRBD1 (5 bases). Trimming shortened V by 5 bases and J by 2 bases, and 9 bases separated the two germline ends. The CDR3 runs 13 residues. CDR1 is SEHNR and CDR2 is FQNEAQ in the germline V gene (reference sequence). Here the CDR3 reads CASSKQANTEAFF. The CDR3 region has the DNA TGTGCCAGCAGCAAACAGGCAAACACTGAAGCTTTCTTT.